The rows below give T cell receptor beta chains drawn from one sample of a study of cytomegalovirus exposure and HLA in healthy donors. Profiled with immunoSEQ multiplex PCR; TCRdb holds only in-frame clones, not every one. Of 150,000 or so clones listed, approximately 86% are singletons. What was sequenced was PBMCs. These receptors all stem from a man in his late teens or twenties in good health and CMV-seropositive. CDR3s include the opening cysteine and the closing phenylalanine or tryptophan. The D gene is left open where the match is weak. Some rows mark clone size as missing; the rest say once, few, many or name a class of expanded clone.

cdr3_aa: CSVGGGFQETQYF; cdr3_nt: TGCAGCGTGGGGGGGGGCTTCCAAGAGACCCAGTACTTC; j_call: TRBJ2-5; d_call: -; clone_size: once; v_call: TRBV29-1
cdr3_aa: CASSLQRYNEQFF; cdr3_nt: TGTGCCAGCAGCTTACAGCGGTACAATGAGCAGTTCTTC; j_call: TRBJ2-1; d_call: -; clone_size: -; v_call: TRBV7-9
cdr3_aa: CASSRGGSYYEQYF; cdr3_nt: TGTGCCAGCAGCCGGGGGGGGTCATACTACGAGCAGTACTTC; j_call: TRBJ2-7; d_call: TRBD2; clone_size: few; v_call: TRBV14
cdr3_aa: CASSLGGGLASNQPQHF; cdr3_nt: TGTGCCAGCAGCTTAGGGGGAGGACTGGCTAGCAATCAGCCCCAGCATTTT; j_call: TRBJ1-5; d_call: -; clone_size: -; v_call: TRBV13
cdr3_aa: CASSRRGDEQYF; cdr3_nt: TGTGCCAGCTCACGTCGGGGAGACGAGCAGTACTTC; j_call: TRBJ2-7; d_call: -; clone_size: -; v_call: TRBV18
cdr3_aa: CASSVSTGATYEQYF; cdr3_nt: TGTGCCAGCAGCGTATCGACAGGGGCTACCTACGAGCAGTACTTC; j_call: TRBJ2-7; d_call: TRBD1; clone_size: -; v_call: TRBV9
cdr3_aa: CASSNGYSRDEQYF; cdr3_nt: TGTGCCAGTAGTAACGGATACTCCCGGGACGAGCAGTACTTC; j_call: TRBJ2-7; d_call: -; clone_size: -; v_call: TRBV19
cdr3_aa: CASSPTGTTGNTIYF; cdr3_nt: TGCGCCAGCAGCCCAACAGGGACAACTGGAAACACCATATATTTT; j_call: TRBJ1-3; d_call: -; clone_size: -; v_call: TRBV5-1
cdr3_aa: CASSSGQGRETQYF; cdr3_nt: TGTGCCAGCAGCTCCGGACAGGGGAGAGAGACCCAGTACTTC; j_call: TRBJ2-5; d_call: TRBD1; clone_size: -; v_call: TRBV5-4
cdr3_aa: CASSDHRGLSPLHF; cdr3_nt: TGTGCCAGCAGTGACCACAGGGGGCTCTCACCCCTCCACTTT; j_call: TRBJ1-6; d_call: TRBD1; clone_size: -; v_call: TRBV2
cdr3_aa: CASSQRVSGNEQFF; cdr3_nt: TGTGCCAGCAGCCAACGTGTTAGCGGGAATGAGCAGTTCTTC; j_call: TRBJ2-1; d_call: TRBD2; clone_size: -; v_call: TRBV7-8
cdr3_aa: CASSPQGRSNQPQHF; cdr3_nt: TGTGCCAGCAGTCCACAGGGTCGGAGCAATCAGCCCCAGCATTTT; j_call: TRBJ1-5; d_call: -; clone_size: -; v_call: TRBV27
cdr3_aa: CASSPRGSNQPQHF; cdr3_nt: TGTGCCAGCAGTCCCAGGGGTAGCAATCAGCCCCAGCATTTT; j_call: TRBJ1-5; d_call: -; clone_size: -; v_call: TRBV7-6
cdr3_aa: CASSAGLAGLGQYF; cdr3_nt: TGTGCCAGCAGCGCGGGACTAGCGGGACTCGGGCAGTACTTC; j_call: TRBJ2-5; d_call: TRBD2; clone_size: -; v_call: TRBV5-6
cdr3_aa: CAWGTGAYNEQFF; cdr3_nt: TGTGCCTGGGGGACAGGGGCCTACAATGAGCAGTTCTTC; j_call: TRBJ2-1; d_call: TRBD1; clone_size: -; v_call: TRBV30
cdr3_aa: CSGEDRGLNEQYF; cdr3_nt: TGCAGCGGTGAGGACAGGGGGCTGAACGAGCAGTACTTC; j_call: TRBJ2-7; d_call: TRBD1; clone_size: -; v_call: TRBV29-1
cdr3_aa: CASRQPGTGGGEQFF; cdr3_nt: TGTGCCAGCCGACAGCCCGGGACAGGGGGGGGTGAGCAGTTCTTC; j_call: TRBJ2-1; d_call: TRBD1; clone_size: -; v_call: TRBV19
cdr3_aa: CASSPIQGTYEQYF; cdr3_nt: TGCGCCAGCAGCCCTATACAGGGGACCTACGAGCAGTACTTC; j_call: TRBJ2-7; d_call: TRBD1; clone_size: few; v_call: TRBV5-1
cdr3_aa: CASSDPGQGKVYEQYF; cdr3_nt: TGTGCCAGCAGCGATCCGGGACAGGGGAAAGTCTACGAGCAGTACTTC; j_call: TRBJ2-7; d_call: TRBD1; clone_size: -; v_call: TRBV11-2
cdr3_aa: CASSQGWDFYGYTF; cdr3_nt: TGTGCCAGCAGCCAGGGTTGGGATTTCTATGGCTACACCTTC; j_call: TRBJ1-2; d_call: -; clone_size: -; v_call: TRBV27
cdr3_aa: CASSSGLSTYEQYF; cdr3_nt: TGTGCCAGCAGCTCCGGACTATCTACCTACGAGCAGTACTTC; j_call: TRBJ2-7; d_call: -; clone_size: -; v_call: TRBV7-2
cdr3_aa: CASSTGTAPAFF; cdr3_nt: TGTGCCAGCAGTACCGGGACTGCGCCGGCTTTCTTT; j_call: TRBJ1-1; d_call: -; clone_size: -; v_call: TRBV6-5
cdr3_aa: CASKEAGGVGGELFF; cdr3_nt: TGTGCCAGCAAGGAGGCGGGAGGGGTCGGCGGGGAGCTGTTTTTT; j_call: TRBJ2-2; d_call: TRBD2; clone_size: -; v_call: TRBV9
cdr3_aa: CASSIRDSYEQYF; cdr3_nt: TGCGCCAGCAGTATCAGGGACTCCTACGAGCAGTACTTC; j_call: TRBJ2-7; d_call: -; clone_size: -; v_call: TRBV4-1
cdr3_aa: CASSASSGTPNYGYTF; cdr3_nt: TGTGCCAGCAGCGCTTCATCCGGGACACCGAACTATGGCTACACCTTC; j_call: TRBJ1-2; d_call: -; clone_size: few; v_call: TRBV2
cdr3_aa: CASSQVASGRYNEQFF; cdr3_nt: TGCGCCAGCAGCCAAGTGGCTAGCGGCCGCTACAATGAGCAGTTCTTC; j_call: TRBJ2-1; d_call: TRBD2; clone_size: -; v_call: TRBV4-3
cdr3_aa: CASSHRAYEQYF; cdr3_nt: TGTGCCAGCAGCCACAGGGCTTACGAGCAGTACTTC; j_call: TRBJ2-7; d_call: -; clone_size: once; v_call: TRBV6-1
cdr3_aa: CASSPSGDTQYF; cdr3_nt: TGTGCCAGCTCGCCCTCGGGAGATACGCAGTATTTT; j_call: TRBJ2-3; d_call: -; clone_size: -; v_call: TRBV18
cdr3_aa: CASEGSSCEQYF; cdr3_nt: TGTGCCTCCGAGGGATCCAGCTGCGAGCAGTACTTC; j_call: TRBJ2-7; d_call: -; clone_size: -; v_call: TRBV21-1
cdr3_aa: CASRERGAYNEQFF; cdr3_nt: TGTGCCAGCAGAGAACGGGGGGCCTACAATGAGCAGTTCTTC; j_call: TRBJ2-1; d_call: TRBD2; clone_size: -; v_call: TRBV6-5
cdr3_aa: CATSWTNPLTGELFF; cdr3_nt: TGTGCCACCAGTTGGACAAACCCTCTCACCGGGGAGCTGTTTTTT; j_call: TRBJ2-2; d_call: -; clone_size: -; v_call: TRBV15
cdr3_aa: CASSDRRYQETQYF; cdr3_nt: TGTGCCAGCAGTGACCGGAGGTACCAAGAGACCCAGTACTTC; j_call: TRBJ2-5; d_call: -; clone_size: -; v_call: TRBV25-1
cdr3_aa: CASRGASRPNEQFF; cdr3_nt: TGTGCCAGCCGGGGGGCTTCTCGTCCCAATGAGCAGTTCTTC; j_call: TRBJ2-1; d_call: -; clone_size: -; v_call: TRBV6-5
cdr3_aa: CASSPGQGVSYGYTF; cdr3_nt: TGTGCCAGCAGCCCTGGACAGGGGGTGAGCTATGGCTACACCTTC; j_call: TRBJ1-2; d_call: TRBD1; clone_size: -; v_call: TRBV4-2
cdr3_aa: CASSPRTGGPGDTQYF; cdr3_nt: TGCGCCAGCAGCCCAAGGACGGGAGGGCCGGGAGATACGCAGTATTTT; j_call: TRBJ2-3; d_call: TRBD2; clone_size: -; v_call: TRBV4-3
cdr3_aa: CASSLVGRGSGANVLTF; cdr3_nt: TGTGCCAGCAGTTTAGTCGGGAGAGGCTCTGGGGCCAACGTCCTGACTTTC; j_call: TRBJ2-6; d_call: -; clone_size: -; v_call: TRBV6-9